This T cell receptor beta chain derives from a study of shared clonotypes between healthy human individuals. Sequencing was performed with immunoSEQ multiplex PCR; in TCRdb, only in-frame clones are kept and a portion is missing. The sample consists of approximately 2.5 million clones, around 94% of them appearing once. In germline, CDR1 is LGHNA, CDR2 YSLEER. CDR3 length: 19 residues. V was cut by 0 bases and J by 5 bases, with 25 bases left in between. Input material: naive CD4+ T cells sorted from blood. Stated subset: CD45RA+ positively selected. The TCR comes from a man between 18 and 35 years old in good health. The V and J genes are TRBV4-3 and TRBJ2-5; a possible D gene is TRBD2 (6 bases). CDR3 bases: TGCGCCAGCAGCCAAGATCGGGGGTCGGATAGGCAAGTACGGGAGACCCAGTACTTC. Translating gives CASSQDRGSDRQVRETQYF.